This TCR beta chain came from a study of early T cells in non-severe SARS-CoV-2 infection. Via MiXCR, TCRdb re-called the 5' RACE reads, giving one row per CDR3 protein. The table lists around 67,000 distinct CDR3 sequences, approximately 10% of them singletons. This CDR3 is 15 amino acids long. V was clipped by 2 bases and J by 7 bases, with 15 bases between them. Germline-derived CDR1 and CDR2 are MNHNY and SVGAGI (reference sequence). Sequencing was performed on whole blood. The TCR sequence derives from an adult who was a healthcare worker with PCR-confirmed SARS-CoV-2 infection or an uninfected control (not recorded which). The V call is TRBV6-6, the J call TRBJ2-1, with no clear D. The CDR3 DNA follows: TGTGCCAGCAGTTACGTTCAGGATGGAAGGAATGAGCAGTTCTTC. It translates to CASSYVQDGRNEQFF.